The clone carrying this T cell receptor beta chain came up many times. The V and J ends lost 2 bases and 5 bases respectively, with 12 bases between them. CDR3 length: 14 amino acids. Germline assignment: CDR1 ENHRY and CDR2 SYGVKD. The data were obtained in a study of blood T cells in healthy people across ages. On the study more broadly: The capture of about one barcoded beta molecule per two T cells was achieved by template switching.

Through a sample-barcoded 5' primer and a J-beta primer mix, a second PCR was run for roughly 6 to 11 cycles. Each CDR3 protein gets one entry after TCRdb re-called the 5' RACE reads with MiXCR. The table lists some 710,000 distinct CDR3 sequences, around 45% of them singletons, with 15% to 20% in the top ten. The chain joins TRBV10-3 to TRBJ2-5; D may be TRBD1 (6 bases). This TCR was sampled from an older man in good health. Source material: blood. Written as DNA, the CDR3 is TGTGCCATCAGTGAGACACCAGGGGACGAGACCCAGTACTTC. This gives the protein CAISETPGDETQYF.